This paragraph covers one TCR beta chain sequence. Its specificity is not known. The data belong to a study of beta chain features in type 1 diabetes. General study results and limits: When Type 1 diabetes patients were examined, their TCRB CDR3s proved moderately but significantly shorter in all four CD4+ subsets. Across patients, naive, central memory and Treg TCRB repertoires exhibited apparently greater similarity than was observed across healthy donors. Researchers cautioned that cDNA sequencing could over-represent cells with high TCR expression.

Via the markers CD45RO/CCR7/CD25/CD127/CD95/CD27, stem cell-like memory, regulatory, central memory and naive CD4+ cells were sorted. Trimming removed 6 bases at V and 4 bases at J, with 12 bases between. This CDR3 contains 13 residues. Germline CDR1 is MGHRA and CDR2 is YSYEKL. Sequenced material consisted of expressed TCRB transcripts (all of the isolated RNA was reverse transcribed). Repertoires were generated with immunoSEQ multiplex PCR, while TCRdb's copy carries only in-frame clones and drops some. Among roughly 290,000 clones listed, about 15% were seen once. The sequence was collected from a young man with type 1 diabetes. The material sequenced was naive CD4+ T cells from blood. The chain links TRBV4-1 to TRBJ1-2; no firm D call. The CDR3 DNA sequence: TGCGCCAGCAGTTCCCCCTTTAGCTATGGCTACACCTTC. Its protein product is CASSSPFSYGYTF.